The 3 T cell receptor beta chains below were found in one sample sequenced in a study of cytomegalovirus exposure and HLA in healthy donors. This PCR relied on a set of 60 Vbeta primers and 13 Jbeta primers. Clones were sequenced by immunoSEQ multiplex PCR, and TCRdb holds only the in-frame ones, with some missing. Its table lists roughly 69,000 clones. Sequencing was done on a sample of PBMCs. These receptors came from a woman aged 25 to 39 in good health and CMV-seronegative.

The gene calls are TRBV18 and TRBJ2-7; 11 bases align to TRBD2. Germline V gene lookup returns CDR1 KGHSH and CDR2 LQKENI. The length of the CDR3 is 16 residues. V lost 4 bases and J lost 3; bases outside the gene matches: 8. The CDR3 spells CASSRRRGLADYEQYF. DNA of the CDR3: TGTGCCAGCTCACGACGGAGGGGACTAGCGGACTACGAGCAGTACTTC.

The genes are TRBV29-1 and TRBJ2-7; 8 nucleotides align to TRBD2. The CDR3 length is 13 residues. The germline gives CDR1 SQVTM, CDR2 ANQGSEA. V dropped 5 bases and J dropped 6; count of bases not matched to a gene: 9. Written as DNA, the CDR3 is TGCAGCGTTCGACCGGGGGGGGCTGGCGAGCAGTACTTC. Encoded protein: CSVRPGGAGEQYF.

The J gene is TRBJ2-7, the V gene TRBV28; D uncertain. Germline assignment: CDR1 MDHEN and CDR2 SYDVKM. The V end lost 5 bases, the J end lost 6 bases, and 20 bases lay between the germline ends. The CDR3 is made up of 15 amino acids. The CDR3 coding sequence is TGTGCCAGCAGTGCCTATTCCGAGGCGAGTTTCGAGCAGTACTTC. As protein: CASSAYSEASFEQYF.